The subject of this entry is one T cell receptor (beta chain). These data originate in a study of blood T cell repertoires in COVID-19. On the study more broadly: Samples came from the United States, Italy and Spain, spanning acute and convalescent COVID-19. T cells, B-cell-depleted T cells, or PBMCs provided the cDNA or gDNA that served as material.

In the authors' methods: Using reference gene primer amplification, nucleated cell counts were estimated. Generated by immunoSEQ multiplex PCR, the TCRdb table keeps only in-frame clones and is missing some. Clone size and the V and J calls come from that table; the DNA yielded D and trimming. Of about 280,000 clones in the sample, 88% were seen once. The germline V and J ends were trimmed by 6 bases and 2 bases, with 10 bases remaining between them. The CDR3 has 13 residues. This TCR derives from a man between 18 and 29 years old with active or convalescent COVID-19. The source material was peripheral blood. J is TRBJ1-1 and V is TRBV12-3 or TRBV12-4; D is undetermined. The CDR3 is CASRHHPNTEAFF. CDR3 in DNA: TGTGCCAGCAGACACCACCCCAACACTGAAGCTTTCTTT.